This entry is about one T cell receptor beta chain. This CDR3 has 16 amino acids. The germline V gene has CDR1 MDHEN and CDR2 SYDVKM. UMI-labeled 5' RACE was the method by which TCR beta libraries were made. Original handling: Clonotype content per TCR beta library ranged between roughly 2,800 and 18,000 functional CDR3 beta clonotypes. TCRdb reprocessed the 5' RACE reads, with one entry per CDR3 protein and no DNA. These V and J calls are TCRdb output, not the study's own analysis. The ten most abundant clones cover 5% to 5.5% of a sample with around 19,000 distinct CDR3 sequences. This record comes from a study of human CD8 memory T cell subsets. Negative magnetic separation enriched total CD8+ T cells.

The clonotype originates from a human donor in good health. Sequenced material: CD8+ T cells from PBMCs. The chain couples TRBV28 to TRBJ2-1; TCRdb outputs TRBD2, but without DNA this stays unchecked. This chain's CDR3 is CASSPILGTSLHEQFF. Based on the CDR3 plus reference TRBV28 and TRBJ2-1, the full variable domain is DVKVTQSSRYLVKRTGEKVFLECVQDMDHENMFWYRQDPGLGLRLIYFSYDVKMKEKGDIPEGYSVSREKKERFSLILESASTNQTSMYLCASSPILGTSLHEQFFGPGTRLTVL.